This T cell receptor (beta chain) came from a study of regulatory T cells in long-lasting Graves disease. Time point here: newly diagnosed GD, antithyroid drugs for less than 3 months. After RNA was extracted from PBMCs, the TCR library was made from it. Germline V gene data show CDR1 as MGHRA and CDR2 as YSYEKL. The CDR3 runs to 16 residues. Trimming removed 0 bases from V and 0 bases from J, with 9 bases in between. Through Arm-PCR of CDR3 regions and iRepertoire HTBI primers, TCR beta libraries were built. TCRdb called the multiplex PCR reads again in MiXCR, with one record for every CDR3 protein. The table lists hundreds of thousands of distinct CDR3 sequences, 15% of them singletons. In its sample, this clonotype was seen many times.

The chain employs TRBV4-1 and TRBJ2-1; D is possibly TRBD2 (5 bases). The sequenced sample was peripheral blood mononuclear cells (PBMCs), obtained at new diagnosis, from a patient treated with antithyroid drugs. The origin of this receptor is a female donor with Graves disease. This CDR3 is CASSQDRTGSYNEQFF. In DNA, the CDR3 is TGCGCCAGCAGCCAAGATCGGACTGGCTCCTACAATGAGCAGTTCTTC.